One sample yielded the 32 T cell receptor beta chains listed below, sequenced in a study of T cell changes during pregnancy in multiple sclerosis. The repertoire was sequenced with immunoSEQ multiplex PCR; TCRdb's copy has only in-frame clones and lacks some. Among approximately 88,000 clones listed, about 94% were seen once. This specimen consisted of peripheral blood, obtained in the third trimester of pregnancy. Receptors originate from a female donor with multiple sclerosis, enrolled in a pregnancy study.

The V gene is TRBV5-8, the J gene TRBJ1-4; the D is unclear. Germline V gene data show CDR1 as SGHTS and CDR2 as YDEGEE. V lost 4 bases and J 4 bases, leaving 14 bases between the germline ends. This CDR3 contains 15 residues. As DNA, the CDR3 is TGTGCCAGCAGCCCACAGCGAGGGTTTAATGAAAAACTGTTTTTT. It specifies CASSPQRGFNEKLFF.

The chain uses TRBV30 and TRBJ1-2; 7 bases align to TRBD1. This CDR3 region has 13 residues. CDR1 is GTSNPN, CDR2 SVGIG, per germline (reference sequence). V lost 3 bases and J lost 2; bases outside the gene matches: 3. The chain's CDR3 is CAWSEDRNYGYTF. The CDR3 DNA reads TGTGCCTGGAGCGAGGACAGGAACTATGGCTACACCTTC.

The chain has TRBV19 and TRBJ2-1; D gene unclear. This CDR3 has 13 residues. V was trimmed by 4 bases and J by 4 bases, leaving 8 bases between them. Germline CDR1 is LNHDA and CDR2 is SQIVND (reference sequence). The CDR3 loop reads CASSRLVYNEQFF. CDR3 in DNA: TGTGCCAGTAGTAGGTTAGTGTACAATGAGCAGTTCTTC.

The chain links TRBV6-5 to TRBJ2-1; 7 positions match TRBD2. After removal of 3 bases from V and 7 bases from J, the junction contained 3 bases not matched to a gene. The CDR3 totals 13 residues. CDR1 is MNHEY, CDR2 SVGAGI, per germline. CDR3 nucleotides: TGTGCCAGCAGTTATCGGGGAGGGAATGAGCAGTTCTTC. Translating it yields CASSYRGGNEQFF.

This rearrangement joins TRBV5-1 to TRBJ2-3; TRBD2 matches 13 bases. In germline, CDR1 is SGHRS, CDR2 YFSETQ. After removal of 4 bases from V and 4 bases from J, the junction contained 6 bases not matched to a gene. The CDR3 consists of 16 residues. CDR3 residues: CASSMELAGGADTQYF. The CDR3 nucleotides read TGCGCCAGCAGCATGGAACTAGCGGGAGGGGCAGATACGCAGTATTTT.

The chain joins TRBV2 to TRBJ1-5; 7 bases align to TRBD1. V was clipped by 2 bases and J by 6 bases; unmatched bases: 4. Germline V CDR1 and CDR2: SNHLY, FYNNEI. The CDR3 is 14 amino acids. This CDR3 is CASSEYDRAQPQHF. The CDR3 coding sequence is TGTGCCAGCAGTGAATACGACAGGGCTCAGCCCCAGCATTTT.

CDR3 in DNA: TGCGCCAGCAGCCAAGATTGGGCAGGGCAAAGGCTCTCTAGTTCCTACGAGCAGTACTTC. This sequence encodes CASSQDWAGQRLSSSYEQYF. The chain recombines TRBV4-1 with TRBJ2-7; D possibly corresponds to TRBD1 (5 bases). This CDR3 spans 20 amino acids. CDR1 and CDR2 from the germline V gene are MGHRA and YSYEKL. The V end lost 0 bases, the J end lost 1 base, and 25 bases lay between the germline ends.

The chain joins TRBV5-1 to TRBJ2-3; D remains ambiguous. The CDR3 contains 14 residues. V was shortened by 0 bases and J by 2 bases, with 7 bases between the two germline ends. Germline V gives CDR1 SGHRS, CDR2 YFSETQ. The CDR3 loop reads CASSLATPTDTQYF. The DNA for the CDR3 is TGCGCCAGCAGCTTGGCAACACCCACAGATACGCAGTATTTT.

The V gene is TRBV28, the J gene TRBJ2-7, with 7 bases identical to TRBD1. CDR3 length: 15 residues. V lost 4 bases to trimming and J lost 4 bases; unmatched junction nucleotides: 10. Germline V gene lookup returns CDR1 MDHEN and CDR2 SYDVKM. CDR3 DNA sequence: TGTGCCAGCAGTTCGGACAGGCTAATATATTACGAGCAGTACTTC. Translating it yields CASSSDRLIYYEQYF.

The chain has TRBV27 and TRBJ2-3; D unresolved. Deletions cut 3 bases from V and 0 bases from J, with 10 bases between. Germline CDR1 is MNHEY and CDR2 is SMNVEV (reference sequence). CDR3 length: 15 residues. CDR3 loop: CASSFGRMSTDTQYF. CDR3 coding DNA: TGTGCCAGCAGTTTTGGCAGGATGAGCACAGATACGCAGTATTTT.

The CDR3 DNA reads TGTGCCATCAGTGATTTGGGACAGGGAATCGCTGAAGCTTTCTTT. Translated, it gives CAISDLGQGIAEAFF. This chain joins TRBV10-3 and TRBJ1-1; 9 bases fit TRBD1. Trimming at V came to 3 bases and at J to 6 bases, leaving 8 bases not matched to a gene. This CDR3 spans 15 amino acids. CDR1 and CDR2 from the germline V gene are ENHRY and SYGVKD.

This clone has just one count. The V and J genes are TRBV7-9 and TRBJ2-3; 10 bases are shared with TRBD2. The junction had 11 bases not matched to a gene; V was cut back by 1 base and J by 1 base. The CDR3 covers 19 residues. CDR1 is SEHNR, CDR2 FQNEAQ, per germline (reference sequence). The CDR3 is CASSLVSLAGPTRTDTQYF. DNA of the CDR3: TGTGCCAGCAGCTTAGTTTCACTAGCGGGACCCACCCGCACAGATACGCAGTATTTT.

CDR3 in DNA: TGTGCCAGCAGCGTAGCGGGAGGGGGGGCGAACACCGGGGAGCTGTTTTTT. This translates into CASSVAGGGANTGELFF. The chain combines TRBV9 with TRBJ2-2, with 8 positions matching TRBD2. There are 17 residues in the CDR3. Germline trimming cut 0 bases from V and 0 bases from J; bases unmatched to any gene: 4. Germline CDR1 SGDLS, CDR2 YYNGEE.

This chain joins TRBV28 and TRBJ1-1; TRBD1 matches 9 bases. V shed 5 bases and J 0 bases; nucleotides not matched to a gene: 7. The CDR3 consists of 16 residues. The germline V gene has CDR1 MDHEN and CDR2 SYDVKM. The CDR3 bases are TGTGCCAGCAGTAGACAGGGGGTGCCGCTGAACACTGAAGCTTTCTTT. As protein: CASSRQGVPLNTEAFF.

The rearrangement links TRBV5-1 to TRBJ2-5; 8 positions match TRBD2. Unmatched junction bases numbered 9, after V lost 1 base and J lost 7 bases. The V gene's germline CDR1 is SGHRS and CDR2 YFSETQ. The CDR3 sequence is 15 residues long. In nucleotides, the CDR3 is TGCGCCAGCAGCTTGTTGGGGGAGCGGGAGTCGACCCAGTACTTC. It translates to CASSLLGERESTQYF.

The chain combines TRBV4-1 with TRBJ2-1; 10 bases fit TRBD2. The CDR3 consists of 17 residues. Germline V gives CDR1 MGHRA, CDR2 YSYEKL. J was trimmed by 4 bases and V by 1 base; bases with no gene match: 7. CDR3: CASSQAHGLAAYNEQFF. CDR3 coding DNA: TGCGCCAGCAGCCAAGCCCACGGACTAGCGGCATACAATGAGCAGTTCTTC.

This clone has only a few counts. This chain uses TRBV14 with TRBJ2-3, with D tentatively TRBD1 (6 bases). Germline V gene lookup returns CDR1 SGHDN and CDR2 FVKESK. V was clipped by 1 base and J by 6 bases, with 23 bases between them. The CDR3 consists of 18 residues. In DNA, the CDR3 is TGTGCCAGCAGCCAAGGCCCCTTGGGGGCGGGCGCAGGGGATACGCAGTATTTT. Its translation: CASSQGPLGAGAGDTQYF. The full variable domain, completed using reference TRBV14 and TRBJ2-3, is EAGVTQFPSHSVIEKGQTVTLRCDPISGHDNLYWYRRVMGKEIKFLLHFVKESKQDESGMPNNRFLAERTGGTYSTLKVQPAELEDSGVYFCASSQGPLGAGAGDTQYFGPGTRLTVL.

This clone has just one count. The chain combines TRBV29-1 with TRBJ2-3, with D tentatively TRBD2 (6 bases). With 3 bases removed from V and 6 bases from J, the gap between germline ends came to 16 bases. CDR1 SQVTM and CDR2 ANQGSEA come from the germline V gene. There are 14 residues in the CDR3. CDR3 nucleotides: TGCAGCGTTGATCCGGGACTTTCGCCGGATACGCAGTATTTT. Translation: CSVDPGLSPDTQYF.

This clone came up once. The V gene is TRBV27, the J gene TRBJ1-4; D may be TRBD1 (5 bases). Germline lookup yields CDR1 MNHEY and CDR2 SMNVEV (reference sequence). The V end was cut by 6 bases, the J end by 7 bases, with 18 bases between. The CDR3 contains 15 residues. CDR3 region: CASRPYQGRGEKLFF. In DNA, the CDR3 is TGTGCCAGCAGGCCCTACCAGGGTAGGGGTGAAAAACTGTTTTTT. Together with reference TRBV27 and TRBJ1-4, the CDR3 gives the full variable domain: EAQVTQNPRYLITVTGKKLTVTCSQNMNHEYMSWYRQDPGLGLRQIYYSMNVEVTDKGDVPEGYKVSRKEKRNFPLILESPSPNQTSLYFCASRPYQGRGEKLFFGSGTQLSVL.

The rearrangement links TRBV7-8 to TRBJ2-1, with 11 bases lining up with TRBD1. Germline CDR1 reads SGHVS; CDR2 reads FQNEAQ. V shed 2 bases and J 9 bases; nucleotides not matched to a gene: 15. This CDR3 is built from 18 residues. In nucleotides, the CDR3 is TGTGCCAGCAGCTTACCACGGCCCGGGGACAGGGGGGTTGGTGAGCAGTTCTTC. Its translation: CASSLPRPGDRGVGEQFF.

The J gene is TRBJ1-2, the V gene TRBV29-1; 10 bases are a match to TRBD1. The CDR3 has 12 residues. Germline values: CDR1 SQVTM, CDR2 ANQGSEA. V gave up 6 bases and J gave up 8 bases; unmatched junction bases: 6. The CDR3 DNA sequence: TGCAGCGTAGCGGACAGGGGGGAGGGCTACACCTTC. Its protein product is CSVADRGEGYTF.

CDR3 sequence: CASNSVGQGIYEAFF. CDR3 DNA: TGTGCCAGCAATTCCGTCGGACAGGGGATTTATGAAGCTTTCTTT. J is TRBJ1-1 and V is TRBV28; 9 bases fit TRBD1. CDR3 length: 15 residues. Germline CDR1 is MDHEN and CDR2 is SYDVKM. V was pared by 7 bases and J by 7 bases, with 13 bases of the junction left unmatched. The full variable domain, its missing parts supplied by reference TRBV28 and TRBJ1-1, is DVKVTQSSRYLVKRTGEKVFLECVQDMDHENMFWYRQDPGLGLRLIYFSYDVKMKEKGDIPEGYSVSREKKERFSLILESASTNQTSMYLCASNSVGQGIYEAFFGQGTRLTVV.

J is TRBJ1-5 and V is TRBV11-3; the D is unclear. Trimming shortened V by 1 base and J by 4 bases, and 8 bases separated the two germline ends. The length of the CDR3 is 14 residues. From germline, CDR1 is SGHNT and CDR2 YENEEA. CDR3 DNA: TGTGCCAGCAGCTTAGGTAGGGAGAATCAGCCCCAGCATTTT. It specifies CASSLGRENQPQHF.

This clone was observed a few times. The chain carries TRBV5-1 and TRBJ2-1, with unresolved D. In germline, CDR1 is SGHRS, CDR2 YFSETQ. This CDR3 has 13 residues. V lost 4 bases and J 9 bases, leaving 14 bases between the germline ends. The CDR3 sequence is CASSLVVAREQFF. The CDR3 DNA reads as TGCGCCAGCAGCCTGGTCGTGGCCCGTGAGCAGTTCTTC. Full variable domain (outside the CDR3, taken from reference TRBV5-1 and TRBJ2-1): KAGVTQTPRYLIKTRGQQVTLSCSPISGHRSVSWYQQTPGQGLQFLFEYFSETQRNKGNFPGRFSGRQFSNSRSEMNVSTLELGDSALYLCASSLVVAREQFFGPGTRLTVL.

V is TRBV28 and J is TRBJ1-1; 7 nucleotides agree with TRBD1. The CDR3 sequence is 14 residues long. The ends lost 5 bases at V and 0 bases at J; junction bases unmatched: 3. Germline loops: CDR1 MDHEN, CDR2 SYDVKM. CDR3 amino acids: CASSEGALNTEAFF. CDR3 bases: TGTGCCAGCAGTGAGGGGGCTTTGAACACTGAAGCTTTCTTT.

The chain recombines TRBV2 with TRBJ2-7; TRBD2 matches 7 bases. The CDR3 length is 15 residues. Germline assignment: CDR1 SNHLY and CDR2 FYNNEI. Trimming at V came to 1 base and at J to 3 bases, leaving 6 bases not matched to a gene. DNA for the CDR3: TGTGCCAGCAGTGAAGTTGGGGGAGGGAACTACGAGCAGTACTTC. This gives the protein CASSEVGGGNYEQYF.

This rearrangement joins TRBV10-3 to TRBJ2-5, with D possibly matching TRBD1 (5 bases). From germline, CDR1 is ENHRY and CDR2 SYGVKD. Trimming took 11 bases from V and 3 from J, leaving 19 bases between them. The CDR3 covers 14 residues. As DNA, the CDR3 is TGTGCCGCCGCAGGGTGGCAGGCCGAAGAGACCCAGTACTTC. It specifies CAAAGWQAEETQYF.

CDR3 in amino acids: CASSLIRTGAYEQYF. As DNA, the CDR3 is TGTGCCAGCAGCTTAATTCGTACAGGGGCCTACGAGCAGTACTTC. This chain connects TRBV7-2 to TRBJ2-7; 7 bases are a match to TRBD1. The CDR3 spans 15 residues. Germline CDR1 is SGHTA and CDR2 is FQGNSA. J lost 2 bases, V lost 2 bases, and 6 bases had no gene match.

The count of this clone is one. CDR3 DNA sequence: TGTGCCAGCAGCTTATCACGGGGGGGCACTGAAGCTTTCTTT. Its protein is CASSLSRGGTEAFF. The chain couples TRBV13 to TRBJ1-1, with D perhaps matching TRBD1 (5 bases). V lost 2 bases and J lost 4, with 11 bases in between. There are 14 residues in the CDR3. Germline V lookup: CDR1 PRHDT, CDR2 FYEKMQ (reference sequence). The whole variable domain, remainder taken from reference TRBV13 and TRBJ1-1, is AAGVIQSPRHLIKEKRETATLKCYPIPRHDTVYWYQQGPGQDPQFLISFYEKMQSDKGSIPDRFSAQQFSDYHSELNMSSLELGDSALYFCASSLSRGGTEAFFGQGTRLTVV.

A few counts support this clone. The rearrangement links TRBV19 to TRBJ1-5; TRBD1 might be the D (6 bases). This CDR3 contains 15 residues. From germline, CDR1 is LNHDA and CDR2 SQIVND (reference sequence). V was shortened by 3 bases and J by 9 bases, with 18 bases between the two germline ends. The CDR3 nucleotides read TGTGCCAGTAGTATCAGGACAGTGTGGGATCTGCCCCAGCATTTT. Translating it yields CASSIRTVWDLPQHF.

The chain combines TRBV18 with TRBJ2-5, with 7 nucleotides matching TRBD1. The CDR3 length is 14 residues. V was clipped by 0 bases and J by 2 bases; unmatched bases: 0. CDR1 and CDR2 (germline): KGHSH, LQKENI. The CDR3 sequence is CASSPPTGQETQYF. In nucleotides, the CDR3 is TGTGCCAGCTCACCACCGACAGGGCAAGAGACCCAGTACTTC.

The chain couples TRBV15 to TRBJ1-5, with a tentative D call TRBD1 (6 bases). The germline V gene has CDR1 LNHNV and CDR2 YYDKDF (reference sequence). This CDR3 contains 16 residues. Trimming removed 2 bases from V and 4 bases from J, with 15 bases in between. Here the CDR3 DNA reads TGTGCCACCAGCAGAACAGGGTGGGGTGCTAATCAGCCCCAGCATTTT. It translates to CATSRTGWGANQPQHF.